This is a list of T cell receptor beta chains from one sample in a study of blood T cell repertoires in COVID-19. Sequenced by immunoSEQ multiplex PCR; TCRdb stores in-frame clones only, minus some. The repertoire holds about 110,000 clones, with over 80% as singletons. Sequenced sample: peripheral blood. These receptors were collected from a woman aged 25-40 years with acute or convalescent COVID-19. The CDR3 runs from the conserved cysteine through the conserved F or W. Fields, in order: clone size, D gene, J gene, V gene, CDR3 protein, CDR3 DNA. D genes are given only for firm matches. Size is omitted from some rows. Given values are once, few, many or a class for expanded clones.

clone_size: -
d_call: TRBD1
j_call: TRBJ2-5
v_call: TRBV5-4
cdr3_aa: CASSQPGQGRETQYF
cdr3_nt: TGTGCCAGCAGCCAACCGGGACAGGGTAGGGAGACCCAGTACTTC

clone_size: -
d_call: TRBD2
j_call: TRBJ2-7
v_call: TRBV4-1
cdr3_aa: CASSQLAGSSSYEQYF
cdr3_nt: TGCGCCAGCAGCCAACTAGCGGGAAGCTCCTCCTACGAGCAGTACTTC

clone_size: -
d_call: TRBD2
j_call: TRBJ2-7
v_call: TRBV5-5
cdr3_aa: CASSIALAGGPYEQYF
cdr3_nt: TGTGCCAGCAGCATCGCACTAGCGGGAGGGCCCTACGAGCAGTACTTC

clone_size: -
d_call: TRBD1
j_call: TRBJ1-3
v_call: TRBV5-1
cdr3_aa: CASSLTHGQGQNTIYF
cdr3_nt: TGCGCCAGCAGCTTGACCCACGGACAGGGACAAAACACCATATATTTT

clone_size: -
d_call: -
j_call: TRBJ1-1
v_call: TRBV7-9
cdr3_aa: CASSLGVMNTEAFF
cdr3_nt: TGTGCCAGCAGCTTAGGAGTAATGAACACTGAAGCTTTCTTT

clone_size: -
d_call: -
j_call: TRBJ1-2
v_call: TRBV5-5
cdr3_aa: CASSLNPGLNYGYTF
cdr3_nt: TGTGCCAGCAGCTTAAACCCGGGACTAAACTATGGCTACACCTTC

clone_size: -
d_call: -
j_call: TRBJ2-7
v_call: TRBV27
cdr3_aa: CASSWGSRYEQYF
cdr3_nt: TGTGCCAGCAGTTGGGGCAGTCGCTACGAGCAGTACTTC

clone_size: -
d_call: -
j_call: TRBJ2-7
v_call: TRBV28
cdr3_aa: CASPPAGRSSYEQYF
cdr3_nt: TGTGCCTCCCCCCCCGCAGGCCGAAGCTCCTACGAGCAGTACTTC

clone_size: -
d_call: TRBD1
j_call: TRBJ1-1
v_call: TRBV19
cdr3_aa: CASSQDREVPEAFF
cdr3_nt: TGTGCCAGTAGTCAGGACAGGGAGGTACCTGAAGCTTTCTTT

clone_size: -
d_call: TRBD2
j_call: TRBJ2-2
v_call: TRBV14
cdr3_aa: CASSHGPSGWGTGELFF
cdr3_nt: TGTGCCAGCAGCCATGGTCCTAGCGGGTGGGGCACCGGGGAGCTGTTTTTT

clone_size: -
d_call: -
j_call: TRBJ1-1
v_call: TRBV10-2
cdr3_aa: CASSDRGMNTEAFF
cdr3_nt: TGCGCCAGCAGTGATAGAGGCATGAACACTGAAGCTTTCTTT

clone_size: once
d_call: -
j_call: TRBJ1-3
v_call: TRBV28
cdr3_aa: CASSFRESSGNTIYF
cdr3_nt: TGTGCCAGCAGTTTTCGGGAGAGCTCTGGAAACACCATATATTTT

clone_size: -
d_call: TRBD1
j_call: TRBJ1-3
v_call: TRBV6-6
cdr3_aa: CASTTTGGYGNTIYF
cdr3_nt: TGTGCCAGCACTACGACAGGGGGTTACGGAAACACCATATATTTT

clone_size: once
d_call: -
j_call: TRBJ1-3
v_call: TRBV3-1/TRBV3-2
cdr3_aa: CASSQGQFLSGNTIYF
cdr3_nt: TGTGCCAGCAGCCAAGGACAGTTTCTCTCTGGAAACACCATATATTTT

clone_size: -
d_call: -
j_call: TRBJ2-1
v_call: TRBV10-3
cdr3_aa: CATYGTENNEQFF
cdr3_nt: TGTGCCACCTACGGGACTGAGAACAATGAGCAGTTCTTC

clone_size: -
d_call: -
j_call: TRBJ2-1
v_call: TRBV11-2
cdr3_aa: CASSLDLANEQFF
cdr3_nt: TGTGCCAGCAGCTTAGATTTAGCGAATGAGCAGTTCTTC

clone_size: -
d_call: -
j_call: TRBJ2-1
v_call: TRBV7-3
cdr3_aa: CASSFTLRSASSYNEQFF
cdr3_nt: TGTGCCAGCAGCTTCACCCTTAGAAGCGCGAGCTCCTACAATGAGCAGTTCTTC

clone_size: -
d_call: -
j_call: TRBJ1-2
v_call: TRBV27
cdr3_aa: CASSLGGNYGYTF
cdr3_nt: TGTGCCAGCAGTTTAGGCGGAAACTATGGCTACACCTTC

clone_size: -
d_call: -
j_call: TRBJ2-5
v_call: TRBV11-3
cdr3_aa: CASSPLSGETQYF
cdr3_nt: TGTGCCAGCAGCCCCCTCAGCGGGGAGACCCAGTACTTC

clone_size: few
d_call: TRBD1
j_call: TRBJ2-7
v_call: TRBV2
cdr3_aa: CASSADREFYEQYF
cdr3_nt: TGTGCCAGCAGTGCGGACAGGGAATTCTACGAGCAGTACTTC